This TCR beta chain derives from a study of blood T cell repertoires in COVID-19. Study-wide context: PBMCs, B-cell-depleted T cells, or T cells provided the cDNA or gDNA that made up the material.

Original handling: Estimated nucleated cell counts came from reference gene primer amplification. Profiling relied on immunoSEQ multiplex PCR, and the TCRdb table lists in-frame clones only, not all of them. The D gene and trimming were derived from the DNA, and the V and J assignments and clone size from that table. The table includes 150,000 to 200,000 clones, roughly 88% detected once. The CDR3 has 14 residues. Germline V gene sequence: CDR1 SGHNT, CDR2 YENEEA. V lost 5 bases and J 2 bases, leaving 13 bases between the germline ends. The chain combines TRBV11-3 with TRBJ2-7; unclear D gene. Sequences were obtained from peripheral blood. This receptor was obtained from a man in his fifties or sixties with acute or convalescent COVID-19. CDR3 loop: CASSPSMNPYEQYF. DNA for the CDR3: TGTGCCAGCAGCCCTTCTATGAATCCCTACGAGCAGTACTTC.